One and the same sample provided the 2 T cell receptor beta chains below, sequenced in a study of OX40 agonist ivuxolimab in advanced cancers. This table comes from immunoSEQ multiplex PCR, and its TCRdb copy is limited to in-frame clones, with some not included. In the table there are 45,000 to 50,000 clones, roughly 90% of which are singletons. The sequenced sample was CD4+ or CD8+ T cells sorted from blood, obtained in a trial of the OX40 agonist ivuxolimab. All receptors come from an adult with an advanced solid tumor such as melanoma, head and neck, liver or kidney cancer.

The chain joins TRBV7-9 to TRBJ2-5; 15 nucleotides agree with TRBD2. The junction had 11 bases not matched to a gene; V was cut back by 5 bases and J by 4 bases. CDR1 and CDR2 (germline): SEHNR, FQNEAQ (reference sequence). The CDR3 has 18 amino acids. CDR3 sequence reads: CASSQLGLAGGRRETQYF. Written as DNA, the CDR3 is TGTGCCAGCAGCCAGCTGGGACTAGCGGGGGGTAGGAGAGAGACCCAGTACTTC.

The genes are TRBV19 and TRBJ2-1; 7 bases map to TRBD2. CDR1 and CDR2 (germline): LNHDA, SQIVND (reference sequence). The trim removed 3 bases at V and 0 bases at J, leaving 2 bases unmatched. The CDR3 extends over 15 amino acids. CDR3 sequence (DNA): TGTGCCAGTAGTATTTGGACTAGCTCCTACAATGAGCAGTTCTTC. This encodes CASSIWTSSYNEQFF.